A single sample gave rise to the 24 T cell receptor beta chains below, sequenced in a study of TIL therapy for anti-PD-1-resistant metastatic lung cancer. Regarding time point: pre-treatment sample, taken before nivolumab and TIL therapy. Sequencing used immunoSEQ v3. Some clones are missing from TCRdb's copy, which holds only in-frame ones; the method was immunoSEQ multiplex PCR. This sample has 55,000 to 65,000 clones, with 55% to 75% found just once. The sample in question was blood, obtained at baseline. All receptors derive from a person aged 25 to 80 with non-small cell lung cancer.

The rearrangement uses TRBV5-1 and TRBJ2-2; D possibly corresponds to TRBD1 (5 bases). With 1 base removed from V and 4 bases from J, the gap between germline ends came to 11 bases. This CDR3 spans 15 amino acids. Germline-derived CDR1 and CDR2 are SGHRS and YFSETQ. The CDR3 loop is CASSLYAGFTGELFF. The CDR3 nucleotides read TGCGCCAGCAGCTTGTATGCAGGGTTCACCGGGGAGCTGTTTTTT. The whole variable domain, filled in from reference TRBV5-1 and TRBJ2-2, reads KAGVTQTPRYLIKTRGQQVTLSCSPISGHRSVSWYQQTPGQGLQFLFEYFSETQRNKGNFPGRFSGRQFSNSRSEMNVSTLELGDSALYLCASSLYAGFTGELFFGEGSRLTVL.

V usage is TRBV7-8 and J usage is TRBJ2-1, with 7 bases lining up with TRBD1. The germline CDR1 and CDR2 sequences are SGHVS and FQNEAQ. V gave up 2 bases and J gave up 2 bases; unmatched junction bases: 6. This CDR3 region has 16 residues. CDR3 region: CASSLLGTETYNEQFF. The CDR3 nucleotides are TGTGCCAGCAGCTTACTTGGGACAGAGACCTACAATGAGCAGTTCTTC. Full variable domain (remainder filled in from reference TRBV7-8 and TRBJ2-1): GAGVSQSPRYKVAKRGQDVALRCDPISGHVSLFWYQQALGQGPEFLTYFQNEAQLDKSGLPSDRFFAERPEGSVSTLKIQRTQQEDSAVYLCASSLLGTETYNEQFFGPGTRLTVL.

The chain couples TRBV27 to TRBJ2-7, with D perhaps TRBD1 (6 bases). Germline CDR1 is MNHEY and CDR2 is SMNVEV (reference sequence). The length of the CDR3 is 15 residues. Trimming cost V 2 bases and J 1 base, with 12 bases left between them. The chain's CDR3 is CASSLRRGLSYEQYF. DNA of the CDR3: TGTGCCAGCAGTTTACGCAGGGGTCTGTCCTACGAGCAGTACTTC.

The rearrangement links TRBV7-6 to TRBJ1-1; TRBD1 matches 8 bases. With V trimmed by 5 bases and J by 5 bases, 4 bases remained unmatched. The CDR3 is made up of 13 amino acids. Germline CDR1 is SGHVS and CDR2 is FNYEAQ. The CDR3, as DNA: TGTGCCAGCAGCCTCTACAGGGGGACTGAAGCTTTCTTT. Its protein is CASSLYRGTEAFF.

In its sample, this clone was seen once. The rearrangement joins TRBV2 to TRBJ1-1; possibly TRBD1 for D (6 bases). Germline CDR1 and CDR2: SNHLY and FYNNEI. The CDR3 totals 15 residues. Trimming cost V 8 bases and J 4 bases, with 20 bases left between them. CDR3 bases: TGTGCCAGCGTTTCAGTGGGGGGCTTGGGCACTGAAGCTTTCTTT. Protein sequence: CASVSVGGLGTEAFF.

This chain uses TRBV5-1 with TRBJ2-3; D gene unclear. Germline V gene data show CDR1 as SGHRS and CDR2 as YFSETQ. CDR3 length equals 16 residues. V was clipped by 5 bases and J by 0 bases, with 16 bases between them. CDR3: CASSRLGPGSTDTQYF. The CDR3 nucleotides read TGCGCCAGCAGTCGTCTGGGCCCAGGTAGCACAGATACGCAGTATTTT. The full variable domain, its missing parts supplied by reference TRBV5-1 and TRBJ2-3, is KAGVTQTPRYLIKTRGQQVTLSCSPISGHRSVSWYQQTPGQGLQFLFEYFSETQRNKGNFPGRFSGRQFSNSRSEMNVSTLELGDSALYLCASSRLGPGSTDTQYFGPGTRLTVL.

V usage is TRBV11-2 and J usage is TRBJ2-5; tentatively, D is TRBD2 (7 bases). The germline V gene has CDR1 SGHAT and CDR2 FQNNGV. CDR3 length equals 16 residues. V lost 1 base to trimming and J lost 2 bases, with 14 bases between them. The CDR3 DNA reads as TGTGCCAGCAGCTTAGCTGGCGGGGGCCAACAAGAGACCCAGTACTTC. Protein: CASSLAGGGQQETQYF.

The chain links TRBV7-2 to TRBJ2-7; D call uncertain. V was cut by 1 base and J by 1 base, with 14 bases left in between. In germline, CDR1 is SGHTA, CDR2 FQGNSA. This CDR3 is built from 16 residues. CDR3 DNA: TGTGCCAGCAGCTTAGAAGTGATGAGGACGTCCTACGAGCAGTACTTC. Protein sequence: CASSLEVMRTSYEQYF.

V gene TRBV6-5 combines with J gene TRBJ1-1; the D gene is possibly TRBD1 (5 bases). The CDR3 is 13 residues long. CDR1 is MNHEY, CDR2 SVGAGI, per germline. V lost 5 bases and J lost 1, with 8 bases in between. The CDR3 DNA reads as TGTGCCAGCAGTCTGAGGGGGAACACTGAAGCTTTCTTT. This gives the protein CASSLRGNTEAFF.

The chain carries TRBV9 and TRBJ1-2, with TRBD1 matching over 7 bases. J lost 1 base, V lost 3 bases, and 6 bases had no gene match. The V gene's germline CDR1 is SGDLS and CDR2 YYNGEE. The CDR3 sequence is 15 residues long. The CDR3 DNA follows: TGTGCCAGCAGCGCGGGACAGACGTTTAACTATGGCTACACCTTC. Amino acid sequence: CASSAGQTFNYGYTF.

This rearrangement joins TRBV25-1 to TRBJ2-7, with D possibly matching TRBD2 (5 bases). Germline V CDR1 and CDR2: MGHDK, SYGVNS. V was pared by 5 bases and J by 4 bases, with 15 bases between. The CDR3 is 14 amino acids. The chain's CDR3 is CASSPLERKYEQYF. The DNA for the CDR3 is TGTGCCAGCAGTCCACTAGAGAGAAAGTACGAGCAGTACTTC.

The gene calls are TRBV5-1 and TRBJ2-4, with TRBD1 identical over 7 bases. The V gene's germline CDR1 is SGHRS and CDR2 YFSETQ. Germline trimming cut 4 bases from V and 10 bases from J; bases unmatched to any gene: 8. This CDR3 contains 13 residues. This chain's CDR3 is CASSNRDSHIQYF. The CDR3 coding sequence is TGCGCCAGCAGCAACCGGGACAGCCATATTCAGTACTTC.

In its sample, this clone was seen once. The chain carries TRBV5-6 and TRBJ2-1, with 10 bases identical to TRBD2. The trim removed 0 bases at V and 8 bases at J, leaving 11 bases unmatched. From germline, CDR1 is SGHDT and CDR2 YYEEEE. This CDR3 region has 17 residues. The CDR3 sequence: CASSLVGPSGRADEQFF. In DNA, the CDR3 is TGTGCCAGCAGCTTGGTGGGCCCAAGCGGGAGGGCCGATGAGCAGTTCTTC.

This clone was detected a few times. This chain joins TRBV6-5 and TRBJ1-2; 7 bases line up with TRBD1. V trimming: 6 bases; J trimming: 2 bases; junction bases outside the gene matches: 3. CDR1 and CDR2 (germline): MNHEY, SVGAGI. CDR3 size: 13 residues. The CDR3 DNA sequence: TGTGCCAGCAGGCCGGGACAGAACTATGGCTACACCTTC. Amino acid sequence: CASRPGQNYGYTF.

The V and J genes are TRBV11-3 and TRBJ2-1; the match to TRBD2 covers 9 bases. Germline values: CDR1 SGHNT, CDR2 YENEEA. The CDR3 runs 14 residues. The junction had 3 bases not matched to a gene; V was cut back by 7 bases and J by 2 bases. The CDR3, as DNA: TGTGCCAGCAAAGCGGGGGGACCCTACAATGAGCAGTTCTTC. It is translated as CASKAGGPYNEQFF.

This chain uses TRBV28 with TRBJ2-3; 8 bases match TRBD2. Germline V gene lookup returns CDR1 MDHEN and CDR2 SYDVKM. The CDR3 length is 17 residues. V was pared by 5 bases and J by 1 base, with 11 bases of the junction left unmatched. The DNA for the CDR3 is TGTGCCAGCAGTACGACTCTGGGCGGGAGGCGCACAGATACGCAGTATTTT. Translation gives CASSTTLGGRRTDTQYF.

The rearrangement joins TRBV19 to TRBJ1-1, with no clear D. Trimming stripped 3 bases from V and 5 bases from J, with 16 bases between. The CDR3 length is 15 residues. The germline V gene encodes CDR1 LNHDA and CDR2 SQIVND (reference sequence). Written as DNA, the CDR3 is TGTGCCAGTAGTATTAACGCGGGAGCGAGGACTGAAGCTTTCTTT. Encoded protein: CASSINAGARTEAFF.

This clone was counted between two and nine times. The rearrangement joins TRBV2 to TRBJ1-2; a weak D match, TRBD1 (6 bases). The CDR3 is 14 amino acids. Germline CDR1 and CDR2: SNHLY and FYNNEI. Written as DNA, the CDR3 is TGTGGAGGGCAGGGGCCAGCTCGGTACTATGGCTACACCTTC. As protein: CGGQGPARYYGYTF.

V usage is TRBV29-1 and J usage is TRBJ1-2, with TRBD1 as a possible D gene (5 bases). The CDR3 loop spans 16 amino acids. Germline V gene sequence: CDR1 SQVTM, CDR2 ANQGSEA. V lost 5 bases to trimming and J lost 1 base, with 20 bases between them. The CDR3 bases are TGCAGCGTTTCTCTGGGACGGGGAATGGGTAACTATGGCTACACCTTC. The encoded protein is CSVSLGRGMGNYGYTF.

The chain couples TRBV5-1 to TRBJ2-5; no firm D call. This CDR3 has 16 amino acids. CDR1 is SGHRS, CDR2 YFSETQ, per germline. Trimming cost V 1 base and J 5 bases, with 18 bases left between them. The CDR3 bases are TGCGCCAGCAGCTTGTTACTCGGAACAGATGCTGAGACCCAGTACTTC. It is translated as CASSLLLGTDAETQYF.

The rearrangement joins TRBV7-3 to TRBJ2-3; 9 nucleotides match TRBD2. Germline V gene sequence: CDR1 SGHTA, CDR2 FQGTGA. The V gene end was trimmed by 3 bases and the J gene end by 4 bases; junction bases not matched to a gene: 5. This CDR3 is 15 amino acids long. This CDR3 reads CASSFLAGFPDTQYF. In DNA, the CDR3 is TGTGCCAGCAGCTTTCTAGCGGGATTTCCAGATACGCAGTATTTT.

A few counts support this clone. This chain uses TRBV7-9 with TRBJ1-2; D uncertain. The CDR3 runs to 15 residues. Trimming stripped 0 bases from V and 8 bases from J, with 16 bases between. Germline CDR1 and CDR2: SEHNR and FQNEAQ (reference sequence). The CDR3 is CASSLASTPSGGYTF. DNA of the CDR3: TGTGCCAGCAGCTTAGCTAGCACGCCCAGTGGCGGCTACACCTTC.

This rearrangement joins TRBV6-6 to TRBJ1-4; D remains unclear. Between the trimmed V and J ends, which lost 5 bases and 3 bases, there was a span of 13 bases. Germline assignment: CDR1 MNHNY and CDR2 SVGAGI (reference sequence). CDR3 length equals 15 residues. CDR3 amino acids: CASSVLGRPNEKLFF. CDR3 bases: TGTGCCAGCAGTGTCTTAGGACGGCCTAATGAAAAACTGTTTTTT.

This clone was found a few times. The chain recombines TRBV23-1 with TRBJ2-7, with D perhaps TRBD1 (5 bases). Being an ORF, TRBV23-1 has a function that is uncertain. Trimming removed 3 bases from V and 2 bases from J, with 23 bases in between. The CDR3 has 18 amino acids. DNA for the CDR3: TGCGCCAGCAGTCATTCTACTTTCGACCGAAAAGGGGCCTACGAGCAGTACTTC. Encoded protein: CASSHSTFDRKGAYEQYF.